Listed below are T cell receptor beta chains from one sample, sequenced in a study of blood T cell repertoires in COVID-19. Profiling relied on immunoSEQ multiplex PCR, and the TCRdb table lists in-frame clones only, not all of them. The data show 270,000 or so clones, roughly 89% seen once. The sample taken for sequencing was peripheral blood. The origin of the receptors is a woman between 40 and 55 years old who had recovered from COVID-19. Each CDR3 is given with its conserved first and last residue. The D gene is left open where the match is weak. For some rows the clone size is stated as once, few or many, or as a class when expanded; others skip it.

CDR3: CASSQTSGIQETQYF
DNA: TGTGCCAGCAGCCAAACTAGCGGAATCCAAGAGACCCAGTACTTC
J: TRBJ2-5
size: .
V: TRBV5-4
D: TRBD2

CDR3: CASSSSGTANEKLFF
DNA: TGTGCCAGCAGCTCGTCCGGGACAGCTAATGAAAAACTGTTTTTT
J: TRBJ1-4
size: .
V: TRBV11-1
D: TRBD1

CDR3: CASSAPRVGQRNTEAFF
DNA: TGTGCCAGCAGCGCCCCCCGTGTGGGACAGCGGAACACTGAAGCTTTCTTT
J: TRBJ1-1
size: .
V: TRBV7-9
D: TRBD1

CDR3: CASSPDGQYNQPQHF
DNA: TGTGCCAGCAGCCCCGACGGACAGTACAATCAGCCCCAGCATTTT
J: TRBJ1-5
size: few
V: TRBV7-2
D: .

CDR3: CASSQPGAYNEQFF
DNA: TGTGCCAGCAGCCAACCAGGGGCGTACAATGAGCAGTTCTTC
J: TRBJ2-1
size: .
V: TRBV14
D: .

CDR3: CAWSGIAGGNEQFF
DNA: TGTGCCTGGAGTGGGATAGCGGGAGGCAATGAGCAGTTCTTC
J: TRBJ2-1
size: .
V: TRBV30
D: TRBD2

CDR3: CASSYYAGTGELFF
DNA: TGTGCCAGCAGTTACTATGCGGGCACCGGGGAGCTGTTTTTT
J: TRBJ2-2
size: .
V: TRBV6-5
D: .

CDR3: CATSPGQGNEKLFF
DNA: TGTGCCACCAGTCCGGGACAGGGAAATGAAAAACTGTTTTTT
J: TRBJ1-4
size: .
V: TRBV24-1
D: TRBD1

CDR3: CASSGTEIIRSLAKNIQYF
DNA: TGTGCCAGCAGCGGGACAGAGATTATTCGGTCGTTAGCCAAAAACATTCAGTACTTC
J: TRBJ2-4
size: .
V: TRBV2
D: TRBD1

CDR3: CASSSTNTGSVVEKLFF
DNA: TGTGCCAGCAGCTCTACTAATACAGGGAGCGTGGTTGAAAAACTGTTTTTT
J: TRBJ1-4
size: .
V: TRBV7-2
D: .

CDR3: CSVDGQGNEQYF
DNA: TGCAGCGTTGACGGGCAGGGGAACGAGCAGTACTTC
J: TRBJ2-7
size: .
V: TRBV29-1
D: .